The TCR beta chain under discussion was sequenced for a study of CXCR3-negative and CXCR3-positive naive CD8 T cells. Study-wide findings and caveats: TRB CDR3s were more hydrophobic in CXCR3-positive than in CXCR3-negative naive cells. Post-cryopreservation CXCR3 expression was partly diminished, and the bulk of assays employed fresh PBMCs.

Naive CD8+ T cells showed a CD45RO-CCR7+CD27+CD95- phenotype. The libraries of TRB cDNA were constructed through 5' RACE using UMI labels. TCRdb reprocessed the 5' RACE reads, with one entry per CDR3 protein and no DNA. The sample holds about 89,000 distinct CDR3 sequences. A note on this clonotype: The antigen remains undetermined.

CDR1 SEHNR and CDR2 FQNEAQ come from the germline V gene (reference sequence). CDR3 length: 16 amino acids. The J gene is TRBJ2-2, the V gene TRBV7-9; the D gene TCRdb calls, TRBD1, cannot be checked with no DNA. The specimen was naive CXCR3+ CD8+ T cells from blood. Sample subset: CD45RO-CCR7+CD27+CD95- naive CD8+ T cells expressing CXCR3 (TNR3+). This sequence originates from a human donor in good health. Some clones in this sample may be carry-over from other donors' samples. The CDR3 sequence: CASSLDGTGDTGELFF.